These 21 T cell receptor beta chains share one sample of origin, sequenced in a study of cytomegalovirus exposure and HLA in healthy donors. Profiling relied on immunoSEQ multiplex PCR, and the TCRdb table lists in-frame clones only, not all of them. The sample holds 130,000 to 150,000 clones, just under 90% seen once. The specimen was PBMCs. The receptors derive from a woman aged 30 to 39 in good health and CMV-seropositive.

The CDR3 region has the DNA TGTGCCAGCAGTGAGGCTAGCGGGAGGGCCGTGACTAATGAGCAGTTCTTC. Translating gives CASSEASGRAVTNEQFF. J is TRBJ2-1 and V is TRBV25-1, with 12 nucleotides matching TRBD2. This CDR3 comprises 17 residues. The germline gives CDR1 MGHDK, CDR2 SYGVNS. The J segment lost 7 bases and the V segment lost 3 bases, leaving 10 bases of the junction unmatched.

CDR3 in amino acids: CASSYSGRGRKETQYF. CDR3 coding DNA: TGTGCCAGCAGTTACAGTGGCAGGGGGCGTAAAGAGACCCAGTACTTC. The gene calls are TRBV6-7 and TRBJ2-5, with 8 positions matching TRBD1. TRBV6-7 is an ORF, and what it does is uncertain. This CDR3 is built from 16 residues. V was pared by 2 bases and J by 3 bases, with 8 bases of the junction left unmatched.

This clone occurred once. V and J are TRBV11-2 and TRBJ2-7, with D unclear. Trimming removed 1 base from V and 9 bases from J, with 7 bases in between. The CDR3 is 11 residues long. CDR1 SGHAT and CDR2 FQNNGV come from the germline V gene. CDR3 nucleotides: TGTGCCAGCAGCTTAGCATTCGGGCAGTACTTC. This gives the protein CASSLAFGQYF.

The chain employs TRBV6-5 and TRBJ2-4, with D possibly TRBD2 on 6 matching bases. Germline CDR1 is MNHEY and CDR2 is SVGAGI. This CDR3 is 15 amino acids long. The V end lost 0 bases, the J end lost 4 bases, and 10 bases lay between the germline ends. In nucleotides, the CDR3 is TGTGCCAGCAGTTACTCTAGCAGCGGGAAAAACATTCAGTACTTC. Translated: CASSYSSSGKNIQYF.

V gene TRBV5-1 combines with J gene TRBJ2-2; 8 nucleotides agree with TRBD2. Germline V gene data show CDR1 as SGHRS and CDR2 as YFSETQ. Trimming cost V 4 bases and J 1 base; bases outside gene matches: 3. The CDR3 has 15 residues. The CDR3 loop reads CASSDGGVNTGELFF. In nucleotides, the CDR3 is TGCGCCAGCAGCGACGGGGGGGTGAACACCGGGGAGCTGTTTTTT.

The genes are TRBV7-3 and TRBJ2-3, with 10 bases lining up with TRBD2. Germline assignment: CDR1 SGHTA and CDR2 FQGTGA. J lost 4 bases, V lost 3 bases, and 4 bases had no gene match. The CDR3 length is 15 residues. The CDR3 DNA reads TGTGCCAGCAGCTTCTTGAGCGGGAGGGCAGATACGCAGTATTTT. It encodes CASSFLSGRADTQYF.

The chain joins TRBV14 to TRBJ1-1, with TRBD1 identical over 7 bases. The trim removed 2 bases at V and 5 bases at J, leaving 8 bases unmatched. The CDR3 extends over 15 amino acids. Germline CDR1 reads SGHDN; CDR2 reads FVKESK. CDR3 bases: TGTGCCAGCAGCCAATACCCAGGGGGGAGGACTGAAGCTTTCTTT. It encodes CASSQYPGGRTEAFF.

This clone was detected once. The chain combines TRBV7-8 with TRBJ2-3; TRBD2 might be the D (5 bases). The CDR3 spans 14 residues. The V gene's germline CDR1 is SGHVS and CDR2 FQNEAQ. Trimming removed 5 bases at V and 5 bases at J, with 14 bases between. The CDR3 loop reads CASSQSRGEDTQYF. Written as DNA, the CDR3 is TGTGCCAGCAGCCAAAGTCGGGGTGAAGATACGCAGTATTTT.

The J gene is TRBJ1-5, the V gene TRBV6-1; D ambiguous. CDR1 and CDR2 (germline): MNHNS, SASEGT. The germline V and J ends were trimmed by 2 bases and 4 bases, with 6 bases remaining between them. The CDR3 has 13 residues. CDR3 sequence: CASSETRNQPQHF. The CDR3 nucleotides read TGTGCCAGCAGTGAAACCCGGAATCAGCCCCAGCATTTT.

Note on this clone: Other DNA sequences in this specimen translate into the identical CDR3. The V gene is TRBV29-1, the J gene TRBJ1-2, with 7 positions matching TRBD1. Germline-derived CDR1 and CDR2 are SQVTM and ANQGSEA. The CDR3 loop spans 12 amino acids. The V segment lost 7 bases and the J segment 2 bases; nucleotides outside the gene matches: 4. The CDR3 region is CSGRQGNYGYTF. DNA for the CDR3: TGCAGCGGCCGACAGGGAAACTATGGCTACACCTTC.

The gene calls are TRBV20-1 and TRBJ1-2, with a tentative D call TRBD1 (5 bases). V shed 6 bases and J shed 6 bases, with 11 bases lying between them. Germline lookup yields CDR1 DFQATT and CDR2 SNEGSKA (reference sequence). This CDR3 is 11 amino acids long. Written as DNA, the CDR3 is TGCAGTGCCAATAGGGGTAATGGCTACACCTTC. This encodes CSANRGNGYTF.

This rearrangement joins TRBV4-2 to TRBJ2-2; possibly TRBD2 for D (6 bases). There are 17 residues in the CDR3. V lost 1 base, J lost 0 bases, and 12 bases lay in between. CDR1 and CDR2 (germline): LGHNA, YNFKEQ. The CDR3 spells CASSQVGGAPNTGELFF. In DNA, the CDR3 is TGTGCCAGCAGCCAAGTTGGAGGGGCCCCGAACACCGGGGAGCTGTTTTTT.

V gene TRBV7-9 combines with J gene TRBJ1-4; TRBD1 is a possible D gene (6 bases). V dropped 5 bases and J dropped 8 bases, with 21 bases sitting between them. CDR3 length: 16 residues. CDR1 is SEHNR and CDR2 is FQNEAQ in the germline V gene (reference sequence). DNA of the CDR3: TGTGCCAGCAGCCAGAGGAGGGGGGGCGAGAGGGAAAAACTGTTTTTT. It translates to CASSQRRGGEREKLFF.

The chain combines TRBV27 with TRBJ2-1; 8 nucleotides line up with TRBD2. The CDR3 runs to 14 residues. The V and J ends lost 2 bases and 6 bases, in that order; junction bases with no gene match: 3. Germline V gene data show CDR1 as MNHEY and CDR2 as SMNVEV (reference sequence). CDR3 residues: CASSLTSGFNEQFF. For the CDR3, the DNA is TGTGCCAGCAGTTTAACTAGCGGATTCAATGAGCAGTTCTTC.

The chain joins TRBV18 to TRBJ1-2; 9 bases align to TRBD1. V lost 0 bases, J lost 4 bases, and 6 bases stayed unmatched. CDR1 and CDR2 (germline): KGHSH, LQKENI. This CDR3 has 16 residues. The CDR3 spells CASSPPGGTGLYGYTF. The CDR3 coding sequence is TGTGCCAGCTCACCACCGGGAGGGACAGGGCTCTATGGCTACACCTTC.

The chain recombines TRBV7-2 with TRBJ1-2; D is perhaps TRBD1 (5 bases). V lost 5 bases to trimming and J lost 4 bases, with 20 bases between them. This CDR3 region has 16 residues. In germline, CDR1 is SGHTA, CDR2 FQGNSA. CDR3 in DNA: TGTGCCAGCAGCCCGCCCGTTCACGGGAGGGGCTATGGCTACACCTTC. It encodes CASSPPVHGRGYGYTF.

In DNA, the CDR3 is TGTGCCAGCAGGGGGAGCAGCCACGAGCAGTACTTC. Protein: CASRGSSHEQYF. The chain joins TRBV6-1 to TRBJ2-7, with TRBD2 as a possible D gene (5 bases). Germline CDR1 MNHNS, CDR2 SASEGT. Trimming removed 6 bases from V and 5 bases from J, with 11 bases in between. The CDR3 is 12 amino acids.

CDR3 in amino acids: CASSPGGQGGTIYF. The CDR3, as DNA: TGTGCCAGCAGTCCCGGGGGACAGGGAGGCACCATATATTTT. The gene calls are TRBV28 and TRBJ1-3, with TRBD1 matching over 9 bases. CDR3 size: 14 residues. J gave up 9 bases and V 5 bases, and 8 bases lay outside the gene matches. Germline CDR1 and CDR2: MDHEN and SYDVKM.

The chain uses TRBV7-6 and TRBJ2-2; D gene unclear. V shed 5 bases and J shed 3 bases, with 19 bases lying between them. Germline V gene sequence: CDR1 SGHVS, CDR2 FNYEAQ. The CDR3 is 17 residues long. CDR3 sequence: CASSTVSTVLYTGELFF. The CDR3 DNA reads TGTGCCAGCAGCACCGTCTCTACGGTGTTGTACACCGGGGAGCTGTTTTTT.

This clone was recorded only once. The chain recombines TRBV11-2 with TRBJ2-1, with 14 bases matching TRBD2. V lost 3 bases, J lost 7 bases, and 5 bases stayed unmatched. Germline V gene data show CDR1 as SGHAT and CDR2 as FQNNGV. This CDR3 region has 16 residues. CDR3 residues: CASSFPGTSGRNEQFF. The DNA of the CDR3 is TGTGCCAGCAGCTTTCCCGGGACTAGCGGGAGAAATGAGCAGTTCTTC.

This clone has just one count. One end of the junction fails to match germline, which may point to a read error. In nucleotides, the CDR3 is TGTGCCAGCAGGTTGGGACAACGACAAGAGACCCAGTACTTC. Translating gives CASRLGQRQETQYF. The chain employs TRBV5-5 and TRBJ2-5; maybe TRBD1 (6 bases). Per germline, CDR1 SGHKS and CDR2 YYEKEE (reference sequence). This CDR3 is built from 14 residues. The full variable domain, completed using reference TRBV5-5 and TRBJ2-5, is DAGVTQSPTHLIKTRGQQVTLRCSPISGHKSVSWYQQVLGQGPQFIFQYYEKEERGRGNFPDRFSARQFPNYSSELNVNALLLGDSALYLCASRLGQRQETQYFGPGTRLLVL.